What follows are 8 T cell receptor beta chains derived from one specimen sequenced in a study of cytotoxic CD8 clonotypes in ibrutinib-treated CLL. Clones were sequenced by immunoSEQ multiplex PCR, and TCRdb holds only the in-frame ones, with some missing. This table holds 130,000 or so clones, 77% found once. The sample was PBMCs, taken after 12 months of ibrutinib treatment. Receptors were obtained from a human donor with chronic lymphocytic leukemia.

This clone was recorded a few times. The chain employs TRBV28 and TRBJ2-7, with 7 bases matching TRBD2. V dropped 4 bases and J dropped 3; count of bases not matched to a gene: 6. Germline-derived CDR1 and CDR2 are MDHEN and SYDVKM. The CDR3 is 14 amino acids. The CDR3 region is CASSSGGSNYEQYF. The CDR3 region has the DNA TGTGCCAGCAGTTCGGGCGGGAGCAACTACGAGCAGTACTTC.

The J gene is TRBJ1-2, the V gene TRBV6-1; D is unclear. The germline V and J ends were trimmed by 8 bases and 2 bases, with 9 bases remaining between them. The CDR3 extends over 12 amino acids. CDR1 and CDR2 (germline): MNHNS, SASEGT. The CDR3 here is CASGGGNYGYTF. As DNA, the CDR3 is TGTGCCAGCGGAGGCGGGAACTATGGCTACACCTTC.

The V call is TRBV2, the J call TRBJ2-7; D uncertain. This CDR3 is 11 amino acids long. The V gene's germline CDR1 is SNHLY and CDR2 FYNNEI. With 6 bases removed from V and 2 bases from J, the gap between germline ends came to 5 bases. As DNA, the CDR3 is TGTGCCAGCAGGAGCCCCTACGAGCAGTACTTC. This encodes CASRSPYEQYF.

CDR3 sequence (DNA): TGTGCCAGCAGAAGAGGACAGACGAACTACGAGCAGTACTTC. The encoded protein is CASRRGQTNYEQYF. The rearrangement links TRBV6-5 to TRBJ2-7; D perhaps matches TRBD1 (6 bases). The CDR3 runs to 14 residues. V gave up 6 bases and J gave up 3 bases, with 15 bases separating them. Germline V gene data show CDR1 as MNHEY and CDR2 as SVGAGI.

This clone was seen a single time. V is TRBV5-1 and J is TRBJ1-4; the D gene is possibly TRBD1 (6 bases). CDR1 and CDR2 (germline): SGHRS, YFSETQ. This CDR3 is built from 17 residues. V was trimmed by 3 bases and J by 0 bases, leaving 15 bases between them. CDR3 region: CASSWGQGTTTNEKLFF. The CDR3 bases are TGCGCCAGCAGCTGGGGGCAGGGAACGACAACTAATGAAAAACTGTTTTTT.

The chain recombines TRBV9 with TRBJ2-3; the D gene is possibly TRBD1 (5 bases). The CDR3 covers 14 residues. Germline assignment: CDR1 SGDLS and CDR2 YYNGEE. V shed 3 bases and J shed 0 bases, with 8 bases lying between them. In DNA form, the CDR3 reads TGTGCCAGCAGCGGGACACCTAGCACAGATACGCAGTATTTT. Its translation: CASSGTPSTDTQYF.

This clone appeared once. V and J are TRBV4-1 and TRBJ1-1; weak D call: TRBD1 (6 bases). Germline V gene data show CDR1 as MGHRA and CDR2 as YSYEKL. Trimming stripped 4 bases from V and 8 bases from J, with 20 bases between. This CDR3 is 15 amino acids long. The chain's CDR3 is CASSLRDTPLEEAFF. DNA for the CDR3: TGCGCCAGCAGCCTCCGGGACACCCCATTGGAGGAAGCTTTCTTT.

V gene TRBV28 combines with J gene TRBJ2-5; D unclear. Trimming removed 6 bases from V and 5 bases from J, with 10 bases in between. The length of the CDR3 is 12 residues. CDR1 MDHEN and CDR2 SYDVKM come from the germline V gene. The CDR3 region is CASSLLWETQYF. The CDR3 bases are TGTGCCAGCAGCCTTTTGTGGGAGACCCAGTACTTC.